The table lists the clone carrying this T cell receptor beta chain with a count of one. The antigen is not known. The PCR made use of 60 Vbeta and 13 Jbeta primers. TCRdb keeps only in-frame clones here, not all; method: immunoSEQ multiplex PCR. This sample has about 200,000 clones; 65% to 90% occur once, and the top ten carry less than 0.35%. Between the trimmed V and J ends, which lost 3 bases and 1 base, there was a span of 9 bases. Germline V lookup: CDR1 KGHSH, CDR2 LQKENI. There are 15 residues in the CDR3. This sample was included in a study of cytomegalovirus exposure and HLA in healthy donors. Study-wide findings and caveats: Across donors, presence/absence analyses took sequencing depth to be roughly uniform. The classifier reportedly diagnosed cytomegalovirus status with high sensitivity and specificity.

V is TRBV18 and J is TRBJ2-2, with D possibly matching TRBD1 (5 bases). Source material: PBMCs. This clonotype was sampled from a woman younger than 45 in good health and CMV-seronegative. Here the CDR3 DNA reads TGTGCCAGCTCACCGAACAGGCTGAACACCGGGGAGCTGTTTTTT. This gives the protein CASSPNRLNTGELFF.